The rows below give T cell receptor beta chains drawn from one sample of a study of CD8 T cells in ankylosing spondylitis. TCRdb called the 5' RACE reads again in MiXCR, with one record for every CDR3 protein. The sample yields about 230,000 distinct CDR3 sequences, 8% to 10% seen once. The source material was blood, either unsorted or a sorted T cell fraction (not recorded which). All receptors derive from a female donor with ankylosing spondylitis or in good health (not recorded which). Both conserved end residues are part of each CDR3. The D gene is left open where the match is weak. Part of the rows lack a size; the others show once, few, many or a class for expanded clones.

v_call: TRBV5-1
d_call: TRBD2
clone_size: many
j_call: TRBJ2-2
cdr3_nt: TGCGCCAGCACGGCTAGCGGGAGGGTTGCGACCACCGGGGAGCTGTTTTTT
cdr3_aa: CASTASGRVATTGELFF

v_call: TRBV20-1
d_call: .
clone_size: .
j_call: TRBJ2-7
cdr3_nt: TGCAGTGCTAGTCCGGGGAGCGAGCAGTACTTC
cdr3_aa: CSASPGSEQYF

v_call: TRBV4-1
d_call: .
clone_size: many
j_call: TRBJ1-2
cdr3_nt: TGCGCCAGCAGCCAAGTTCCCTTAGGAGGGGGTGGCTACACCTTC
cdr3_aa: CASSQVPLGGGGYTF

v_call: TRBV6-5
d_call: TRBD2
clone_size: .
j_call: TRBJ2-2
cdr3_nt: TGTGCCAGCAGTCTAGCGGGAGAAAGGCTGTTTTTT
cdr3_aa: CASSLAGERLFF

v_call: TRBV20-1
d_call: TRBD1
clone_size: many
j_call: TRBJ2-1
cdr3_nt: TGCAGTGCTAGGTCCCCGACAGGGGTCAATGAGCAGTTCTTC
cdr3_aa: CSARSPTGVNEQFF

v_call: TRBV10-2
d_call: .
clone_size: many
j_call: TRBJ2-1
cdr3_nt: TGCGCCAGCAGTGAGTCGGGGGGCTATGAGCAGTTCTTC
cdr3_aa: CASSESGGYEQFF

v_call: TRBV29-1
d_call: TRBD1
clone_size: few
j_call: TRBJ2-7
cdr3_nt: TGCAGCGTTGGACCCAGGGGGTACGAGCAGTACTTC
cdr3_aa: CSVGPRGYEQYF

v_call: TRBV18
d_call: .
clone_size: many
j_call: TRBJ2-2
cdr3_nt: TGTGCCAGCTCCCCGGATTCGCCTCGGACCGGGGAGCTGTTTTTT
cdr3_aa: CASSPDSPRTGELFF

v_call: TRBV5-1
d_call: .
clone_size: many
j_call: TRBJ2-2
cdr3_nt: TGCGCCAGCAGCCCGGCTCCTCGGGGGAACACCGGGGAGCTGTTTTTT
cdr3_aa: CASSPAPRGNTGELFF

v_call: TRBV7-8
d_call: TRBD1
clone_size: many
j_call: TRBJ1-5
cdr3_nt: TGTGCCAGCAGCTCTAGAGGGGACAGGGCCCCCGGTCAGCCCCAGCATTTT
cdr3_aa: CASSSRGDRAPGQPQHF

v_call: TRBV6-5
d_call: .
clone_size: many
j_call: TRBJ2-3
cdr3_nt: TGTGCCAGCAGTTTCTTACCCGGTAGCGGCGGTACAGATACGCAGTATTTT
cdr3_aa: CASSFLPGSGGTDTQYF

v_call: TRBV6-2/TRBV6-3
d_call: TRBD2
clone_size: .
j_call: TRBJ2-1
cdr3_nt: TGTGCCAGCAGTTCCCAACCCCGGACTAGCGTTTACAATGAGCAGTTCTTC
cdr3_aa: CASSSQPRTSVYNEQFF

v_call: TRBV20-1
d_call: TRBD2
clone_size: many
j_call: TRBJ2-1
cdr3_nt: TGCAGTGCCCCCCGGGAAGCGGGAGGTTCTGAGCAGTTCTTC
cdr3_aa: CSAPREAGGSEQFF

v_call: TRBV7-2
d_call: .
clone_size: few
j_call: TRBJ2-3
cdr3_nt: TGTGCCAGCAGCCCCCAAGTGGGGTCACAAGATACGCAGTATTTT
cdr3_aa: CASSPQVGSQDTQYF

v_call: TRBV7-2
d_call: TRBD2
clone_size: many
j_call: TRBJ2-2
cdr3_nt: TGTGCCAGCAGCTTAGTATTAGCGGGTACCGGGGAGCTGTTTTTT
cdr3_aa: CASSLVLAGTGELFF

v_call: TRBV20-1
d_call: .
clone_size: many
j_call: TRBJ1-2
cdr3_nt: TGCAGTGCTCGGGACGATGGGTCGGCCCATGGCTACACCTTC
cdr3_aa: CSARDDGSAHGYTF

v_call: TRBV28
d_call: TRBD1
clone_size: .
j_call: TRBJ1-2
cdr3_nt: TGTGCCAGCAGTCGAGTTGAGGGACAGTATGGCTACACCTTC
cdr3_aa: CASSRVEGQYGYTF

v_call: TRBV5-1
d_call: .
clone_size: many
j_call: TRBJ1-4
cdr3_nt: TGCGCCAGCAGCTTGGCCCGGAACAATGAAAAACTGTTTTTT
cdr3_aa: CASSLARNNEKLFF

v_call: TRBV4-2
d_call: .
clone_size: many
j_call: TRBJ2-1
cdr3_nt: TGTGCCAGCAGCCAAGGGGGGAAGCGAGAGCAGTTCTTC
cdr3_aa: CASSQGGKREQFF

v_call: TRBV5-5
d_call: .
clone_size: many
j_call: TRBJ2-1
cdr3_nt: TGTGCCAGCAGCTCCGGGACTTTCTCCTACAATGAGCAGTTCTTC
cdr3_aa: CASSSGTFSYNEQFF

v_call: TRBV7-2
d_call: .
clone_size: .
j_call: TRBJ1-1
cdr3_nt: TGTGCCAGCAGCCCGGACAGCTTGAACACTGAAGCTTTCTTT
cdr3_aa: CASSPDSLNTEAFF

v_call: TRBV7-2
d_call: TRBD1
clone_size: .
j_call: TRBJ2-7
cdr3_nt: TGTGCCAGCAGCTTTCGGACAGGGGGCGCTTACGAGCAGTACTTC
cdr3_aa: CASSFRTGGAYEQYF

v_call: TRBV7-2
d_call: .
clone_size: many
j_call: TRBJ2-1
cdr3_nt: TGTGCCAGCAGCTTAAAAGGGATAGTGACCTACAATGAGCAGTTCTTC
cdr3_aa: CASSLKGIVTYNEQFF

v_call: TRBV7-6
d_call: .
clone_size: many
j_call: TRBJ2-3
cdr3_nt: TGTGCCAGCAGCTTAGGGGACGACACAGATACGCAGTATTTT
cdr3_aa: CASSLGDDTDTQYF

v_call: TRBV19
d_call: .
clone_size: many
j_call: TRBJ1-1
cdr3_nt: TGTGCCAGTAGTATCAGGGGCGGCACTGAAGCTTTCTTT
cdr3_aa: CASSIRGGTEAFF

v_call: TRBV27
d_call: TRBD1
clone_size: many
j_call: TRBJ2-1
cdr3_nt: TGTGCCAGCAGCATACGGGACAGCTACAATGAGCAGTTCTTC
cdr3_aa: CASSIRDSYNEQFF

v_call: TRBV10-3
d_call: TRBD1
clone_size: many
j_call: TRBJ2-5
cdr3_nt: TGTGCCATCAAGAAGGGACAGGGGGAGACCCAGTACTTC
cdr3_aa: CAIKKGQGETQYF

v_call: TRBV2
d_call: TRBD2
clone_size: many
j_call: TRBJ2-2
cdr3_nt: TGTGCCAGCAGTGTTAGCGGGAGGCGGAACACCGGGGAGCTGTTTTTT
cdr3_aa: CASSVSGRRNTGELFF

v_call: TRBV6-2/TRBV6-3
d_call: .
clone_size: many
j_call: TRBJ2-7
cdr3_nt: TGTGCCAGCAGTTGGGGGTCCCCTGATGGGGCCTACGAGCAGTACTTC
cdr3_aa: CASSWGSPDGAYEQYF

v_call: TRBV29-1
d_call: .
clone_size: many
j_call: TRBJ1-2
cdr3_nt: TGCAGCGTTGCCTTGGGGGGGGGCAACTATGGCTACACCTTC
cdr3_aa: CSVALGGGNYGYTF

v_call: TRBV11-2
d_call: .
clone_size: many
j_call: TRBJ2-2
cdr3_nt: TGTGCCAGCAGCTTAGATCCCTCCGGGGAGCTGTTTTTT
cdr3_aa: CASSLDPSGELFF

v_call: TRBV7-2
d_call: TRBD1
clone_size: .
j_call: TRBJ1-1
cdr3_nt: TGTGCCAGCAGCTTTTCCCAGGGGGGGCGTAGGAAGGCTTTCTTT
cdr3_aa: CASSFSQGGRRKAFF

v_call: TRBV29-1
d_call: .
clone_size: .
j_call: TRBJ1-1
cdr3_nt: TGCAGCGTTGGGACAGATTACACTGAAGCTTTCTTT
cdr3_aa: CSVGTDYTEAFF

v_call: TRBV28
d_call: TRBD1
clone_size: .
j_call: TRBJ2-5
cdr3_nt: TGTGCCAGCAGTTTTGGAGGGACAGGCCCTCGGGAGACCCAGTACTTC
cdr3_aa: CASSFGGTGPRETQYF

v_call: TRBV5-1
d_call: TRBD2
clone_size: many
j_call: TRBJ2-1
cdr3_nt: TGCGCCAGCAGCTTGGTGGGACTAGCGGGATACAATGAGCAGTTCTTC
cdr3_aa: CASSLVGLAGYNEQFF

v_call: TRBV6-1
d_call: TRBD2
clone_size: many
j_call: TRBJ2-1
cdr3_nt: TGTGCCAGCAGCTTTAGCGGGCCCGCGGATGAGCAGTTCTTC
cdr3_aa: CASSFSGPADEQFF

v_call: TRBV7-8
d_call: .
clone_size: .
j_call: TRBJ2-3
cdr3_nt: TGTGCCAGCAGCCTCGTGAGCTTCCGCAGGGCAGATACGCAGTATTTT
cdr3_aa: CASSLVSFRRADTQYF

v_call: TRBV29-1
d_call: .
clone_size: many
j_call: TRBJ1-2
cdr3_nt: TGCAGCGTTGTCCCCCCCGAGCGGAACTATGGCTACACCTTC
cdr3_aa: CSVVPPERNYGYTF

v_call: TRBV6-2/TRBV6-3
d_call: TRBD2
clone_size: many
j_call: TRBJ2-1
cdr3_nt: TGTGCCAGCAACGACCTAGCGGGAGCGTCCTACAATGAGCAGTTCTTC
cdr3_aa: CASNDLAGASYNEQFF

v_call: TRBV20-1
d_call: .
clone_size: .
j_call: TRBJ1-1
cdr3_nt: TGCACTGCTAGAGACCCTGGGGGGAGAGGCACTGAAGCTTTCTTT
cdr3_aa: CTARDPGGRGTEAFF

v_call: TRBV20-1
d_call: TRBD2
clone_size: .
j_call: TRBJ2-1
cdr3_nt: TGCAGTGCAACGAGTCCCGGGACTAGCGTATCCTACAATGAGCAGTTCTTC
cdr3_aa: CSATSPGTSVSYNEQFF

v_call: TRBV9
d_call: .
clone_size: many
j_call: TRBJ2-7
cdr3_nt: TGTGCCAGCAGCGTAAGTACTAGCTCCCCGGGATTGCGTGAGCAGTACTTC
cdr3_aa: CASSVSTSSPGLREQYF

v_call: TRBV5-5
d_call: .
clone_size: many
j_call: TRBJ2-7
cdr3_nt: TGTGCCAGCAGCTTAGGACTGAACAGTCACGAGCAGTACTTC
cdr3_aa: CASSLGLNSHEQYF

v_call: TRBV6-5
d_call: TRBD2
clone_size: .
j_call: TRBJ2-7
cdr3_nt: TGTGCCAGCAGTTTAGCGGGAGTATACGAGCAGTACTTC
cdr3_aa: CASSLAGVYEQYF

v_call: TRBV5-1
d_call: .
clone_size: .
j_call: TRBJ2-5
cdr3_nt: TGCGCCAGCAGCTTGGCCTTACAGCAAGAGACCCAGTACTTC
cdr3_aa: CASSLALQQETQYF